These 15 T cell receptor beta chains came from one sample sequenced in a study of blood T cell repertoires in COVID-19. Produced via immunoSEQ multiplex PCR; TCRdb's table is partial and in-frame only. The sample lists around 220,000 clones, 82% occurring once. The material sequenced was peripheral blood. The receptors originated from an elderly woman with active or convalescent COVID-19.

The genes are TRBV2 and TRBJ1-6; the match to TRBD1 covers 10 bases. Germline V lookup: CDR1 SNHLY, CDR2 FYNNEI. V was clipped by 4 bases and J by 10 bases; unmatched bases: 4. The CDR3 length is 14 residues. CDR3 in DNA: TGTGCCAGCAGTGGGGGGACAGGGGCCTCACCCCTCCACTTT. This codes for CASSGGTGASPLHF.

This clone was observed a handful of times. The V call is TRBV21-1, the J call TRBJ1-6. TRBV21-1 is termed a pseudogene. CDR3 size: 16 residues. The CDR3 DNA reads as TGTGCCAGCAGCAAACGGGGAAAGCAATATAATTCACCCCTCCACTTT. Protein: CASSKRGKQYNSPLHF.

The DNA for the CDR3 is TGTGCCAGCAGCTTGTCCCAGGGTCTGTACGAATTCTTC. Protein sequence: CASSLSQGLYEFF. This chain connects TRBV5-6 to TRBJ2-1, with D possibly matching TRBD1 (5 bases). Trimming removed 1 base at V and 16 bases at J, with 18 bases between. This CDR3 comprises 13 residues. CDR1 is SGHDT, CDR2 YYEEEE, per germline.

This clone has just one count. The chain combines TRBV5-1 with TRBJ2-5; tentative D call: TRBD1 (6 bases). Germline lookup yields CDR1 SGHRS and CDR2 YFSETQ. V lost 4 bases, J lost 2 bases, and 12 bases lay in between. The CDR3 is 14 residues long. CDR3 DNA: TGCGCCAGCAGCATGGGGACACAGCAAGAGACCCAGTACTTC. Amino acid sequence: CASSMGTQQETQYF.

The rearrangement uses TRBV19 and TRBJ1-2, with D possibly TRBD1 on 6 matching bases. Germline assignment: CDR1 LNHDA and CDR2 SQIVND (reference sequence). This CDR3 contains 14 residues. Trimming stripped 4 bases from V and 2 bases from J, with 11 bases between. The CDR3 here is CASSTWTANYGYTF. CDR3 in DNA: TGTGCCAGTAGTACTTGGACAGCCAACTATGGCTACACCTTC.

The chain couples TRBV6-5 to TRBJ2-7, with no clear D. V lost 2 bases, J lost 2 bases, and 13 bases lay in between. Per germline, CDR1 MNHEY and CDR2 SVGAGI. The CDR3 is 15 residues long. CDR3 coding DNA: TGTGCCAGCAGTTACGCGTCCGTGCCCCCCTACGAGCAGTACTTC. Translated: CASSYASVPPYEQYF.

The V and J genes are TRBV6-2 or TRBV6-3 and TRBJ2-7, with 11 nucleotides matching TRBD1. Germline V CDR1 and CDR2: MNHEY, SVGEGT. The CDR3 runs 15 residues. The J segment lost 3 bases and the V segment lost 7 bases, leaving 8 bases of the junction unmatched. CDR3 loop: CASNPGTGGIYEQYF. The CDR3 DNA sequence: TGTGCCAGCAACCCCGGGACAGGGGGAATCTACGAGCAGTACTTC.

The chain has TRBV6-1 and TRBJ2-7; D might be TRBD1 (5 bases). The CDR3 runs 13 residues. The V and J ends lost 2 bases and 3 bases respectively, with 8 bases between them. CDR1 and CDR2 from the germline V gene are MNHNS and SASEGT. CDR3: CASSEQGDYEQYF. CDR3 nucleotide sequence: TGTGCCAGCAGTGAACAAGGGGACTACGAGCAGTACTTC.

The chain recombines TRBV10-3 with TRBJ2-3, with unresolved D. Germline lookup yields CDR1 ENHRY and CDR2 SYGVKD. The CDR3 consists of 10 residues. V lost 10 bases and J 6 bases, leaving 8 bases between the germline ends. The CDR3: CATKEDTQYF. The CDR3 nucleotides read TGTGCCACCAAAGAGGATACGCAGTATTTT.

This chain connects TRBV5-1 to TRBJ1-4; no clear D. The CDR3 spans 16 residues. V dropped 3 bases and J dropped 0 bases, with 12 bases sitting between them. CDR1 SGHRS and CDR2 YFSETQ come from the germline V gene. The CDR3 sequence: CASSSSLVATNEKLFF. Written as DNA, the CDR3 is TGCGCCAGCAGCTCCTCGTTAGTAGCAACTAATGAAAAACTGTTTTTT. Variable domain in full (rest from reference TRBV5-1 and TRBJ1-4): KAGVTQTPRYLIKTRGQQVTLSCSPISGHRSVSWYQQTPGQGLQFLFEYFSETQRNKGNFPGRFSGRQFSNSRSEMNVSTLELGDSALYLCASSSSLVATNEKLFFGSGTQLSVL.

The V and J genes are TRBV7-9 and TRBJ2-1, with 8 bases identical to TRBD2. The germline V gene has CDR1 SEHNR and CDR2 FQNEAQ (reference sequence). The CDR3 length is 17 residues. Losses at the gene ends were 5 bases for V and 1 base for J; bases not matched to a gene: 10. CDR3 sequence reads: CASSPRGSGMSYNEQFF. In DNA, the CDR3 is TGTGCCAGCAGCCCCCGGGGTAGCGGGATGTCCTACAATGAGCAGTTCTTC.

The chain employs TRBV7-8 and TRBJ2-3; possible D gene TRBD1, 5 bases. Trimming removed 4 bases from V and 9 bases from J, with 14 bases in between. In germline, CDR1 is SGHVS, CDR2 FQNEAQ. The CDR3 is made up of 13 amino acids. The CDR3: CASSSNRMATQYF. In DNA form, the CDR3 reads TGTGCCAGCAGCTCCAACAGGATGGCCACGCAGTATTTT. The variable domain in full, with the rest retrieved from reference TRBV7-8 and TRBJ2-3, is GAGVSQSPRYKVAKRGQDVALRCDPISGHVSLFWYQQALGQGPEFLTYFQNEAQLDKSGLPSDRFFAERPEGSVSTLKIQRTQQEDSAVYLCASSSNRMATQYFGPGTRLTVL.

The chain has TRBV18 and TRBJ2-1; D unresolved. CDR1 KGHSH and CDR2 LQKENI come from the germline V gene. The CDR3 is made up of 13 amino acids. The V end lost 1 base, the J end lost 14 bases, and 15 bases lay between the germline ends. CDR3 protein: CASSPRNYLSEFF. CDR3 nucleotide sequence: TGTGCCAGCTCACCACGAAACTACCTTTCAGAGTTCTTC.

This clone was seen a few times. The chain is built from TRBV4-1 and TRBJ2-3; the match to TRBD1 covers 9 bases. J gave up 4 bases and V 4 bases, and 6 bases lay outside the gene matches. The CDR3 runs 15 residues. The germline V gene encodes CDR1 MGHRA and CDR2 YSYEKL. In nucleotides, the CDR3 is TGCGCCAGCAGCCCGACAGGGGGTTTCGCAGATACGCAGTATTTT. It translates to CASSPTGGFADTQYF.

The CDR3 region has the DNA TGTGCCAGCAGCGCCCGGGACAGGGGCTATGGCTACACCTTC. It is translated as CASSARDRGYGYTF. The chain links TRBV2 to TRBJ1-2; 10 positions match TRBD1. J lost 4 bases, V lost 6 bases, and 5 bases had no gene match. CDR1 is SNHLY and CDR2 is FYNNEI in the germline V gene. The CDR3 has 14 amino acids.